This T cell receptor (beta chain) came from a study of blood T cells in healthy people across ages. With respect to this clonotype: Its cognate antigen is unknown.

Study-level points and caveats: Naive T cell percentage by flow cytometry tracked strongly with beta diversity.

A second PCR of 7 to 11 cycles used a sample-barcoded 5' primer and a J-beta primer mix. TCRdb reanalysed the 5' RACE reads using MiXCR and keeps one entry per CDR3 protein. In the table there are 1.5 million to 1.8 million distinct CDR3 sequences, about 45% of which are singletons. Germline CDR1 and CDR2: LGHDT and YNNKEL (reference sequence). The CDR3 sequence is 16 residues long. Trimming at V came to 1 base and at J to 4 bases, leaving 7 bases not matched to a gene. The chain carries TRBV3-1 and TRBJ2-5; 9 bases map to TRBD1. The sample was blood. This TCR derives from a woman aged 18-35 years in good health. CDR3 DNA sequence: TGTGCCAGCAGCCAAGGCTACAGGGGGCCCTTAGAGACCCAGTACTTC. Its protein product is CASSQGYRGPLETQYF.